One and the same sample provided the 15 T cell receptor beta chains below, sequenced in a study of blood T cell repertoires in COVID-19. This table comes from immunoSEQ multiplex PCR, and its TCRdb copy is limited to in-frame clones, with some not included. The sample has over 200,000 clones, less than 85% seen once. The specimen was PBMCs or T cells enriched from blood (not recorded which). These receptors were taken from a man in his 60s who had recovered from COVID-19.

The chain is built from TRBV18 and TRBJ2-2, with a possible D match to TRBD1 (5 bases). The V end was cut by 8 bases, the J end by 4 bases, with 17 bases between. The CDR3 covers 15 residues. Germline V lookup: CDR1 KGHSH, CDR2 LQKENI. CDR3 bases: TGTGCCAGCCGACCTAGTAATCAGGGCACCGGGGAGCTGTTTTTT. Translating it yields CASRPSNQGTGELFF.

This clone was seen a handful of times. In nucleotides, the CDR3 is TGTGCCAGCAGCCTAGAGGGACAGCGGAGTGAAGCTTTCTTT. Translating it yields CASSLEGQRSEAFF. The J gene is TRBJ1-1, the V gene TRBV7-3; the match to TRBD1 covers 7 bases. V lost 5 bases to trimming and J lost 7 bases; unmatched junction nucleotides: 10. The CDR3 has 14 residues. CDR1 is SGHTA, CDR2 FQGTGA, per germline.

The table lists this clone with a few counts. DNA for the CDR3: TGTGCCAGCAGTCCCCAGGAGGACAGAGAAGCTTTCTTT. It specifies CASSPQEDREAFF. The genes are TRBV28 and TRBJ1-1, with a possible D match to TRBD1 (6 bases). The CDR3 sequence is 13 residues long. With 5 bases removed from V and 8 bases from J, the gap between germline ends came to 15 bases. Germline lookup yields CDR1 MDHEN and CDR2 SYDVKM.

This rearrangement joins TRBV18 to TRBJ2-7; tentatively, D is TRBD1 (6 bases). Trimming cost V 3 bases and J 6 bases, with 18 bases left between them. This CDR3 is 15 amino acids long. Germline CDR1 and CDR2: KGHSH and LQKENI. CDR3 DNA: TGTGCCAGCTCACCCCGGGACAATGGGATCTTCGAGCAGTACTTC. Translation: CASSPRDNGIFEQYF.

This clone appeared a single time. The chain carries TRBV27 and TRBJ1-2, with D maybe TRBD1 (5 bases). Trimming took off 4 bases at V and 8 bases at J, with 14 bases between the two ends. The CDR3 spans 13 residues. Germline V gives CDR1 MNHEY, CDR2 SMNVEV (reference sequence). The CDR3 sequence: CASSSDSARGYTF. The CDR3 region has the DNA TGTGCCAGCAGTTCAGACAGTGCGAGGGGCTACACCTTC.

This clone was detected only a few times. The genes are TRBV7-9 and TRBJ2-3, with 10 bases that match TRBD1. V shed 1 base and J 2 bases; nucleotides not matched to a gene: 6. This CDR3 has 17 residues. Per the germline V gene, CDR1 is SEHNR and CDR2 is FQNEAQ (reference sequence). The CDR3 protein is CASSLGYGQGVTDTQYF. The CDR3 bases are TGTGCCAGCAGCTTAGGATACGGACAGGGGGTCACAGATACGCAGTATTTT.

The chain combines TRBV18 with TRBJ1-2, with TRBD1 matching over 7 bases. The CDR3 has 12 residues. Germline CDR1 and CDR2: KGHSH and LQKENI. With 2 bases clipped from V and 8 bases from J, the junction kept 2 bases outside the gene matches. DNA for the CDR3: TGTGCCAGCTCACCAGACAGGGACGGCTACACCTTC. Translated: CASSPDRDGYTF.

The V gene is TRBV29-1, the J gene TRBJ1-1; 10 bases align to TRBD1. Trimming removed 7 bases from V and 5 bases from J; junction bases left unmatched: 13. The germline V gene encodes CDR1 SQVTM and CDR2 ANQGSEA. The CDR3 length is 15 residues. The CDR3 sequence: CSARVVDRGKTEAFF. Here the CDR3 DNA reads TGCAGCGCCCGAGTAGTGGACAGGGGGAAGACTGAAGCTTTCTTT.

This chain links TRBV6-5 with TRBJ1-2; TRBD1 agrees at 9 bases. From germline, CDR1 is MNHEY and CDR2 SVGAGI. The CDR3 sequence is 15 residues long. After removal of 6 bases from V and 2 bases from J, the junction contained 7 bases not matched to a gene. CDR3 amino acids: CASSINDRGNYGYTF. In DNA form, the CDR3 reads TGTGCCAGCAGCATTAACGACAGGGGGAACTATGGCTACACCTTC.

This clone was recorded once. The chain carries TRBV11-2 and TRBJ2-7; perhaps TRBD2 as D (5 bases). The CDR3 spans 12 residues. The germline V gene has CDR1 SGHAT and CDR2 FQNNGV. V gave up 2 bases and J gave up 6 bases, with 8 bases separating them. Here the CDR3 DNA reads TGTGCCAGCAGCTTACCTGCGGGCGAGCAGTACTTC. Translation gives CASSLPAGEQYF.

This clone was detected only once. This chain links TRBV4-3 with TRBJ1-1; 8 bases agree with TRBD1. The CDR3 contains 14 residues. The V segment lost 3 bases and the J segment 3 bases; nucleotides outside the gene matches: 3. Germline-derived CDR1 and CDR2 are LGHNA and YSLEER. CDR3 residues: CASSQSGQDTEAFF. The CDR3 DNA follows: TGCGCCAGCAGCCAGTCGGGACAGGACACTGAAGCTTTCTTT.

This clone was observed once. This chain joins TRBV18 and TRBJ1-1; no reliable D call. Germline loops: CDR1 KGHSH, CDR2 LQKENI. Trimming shortened V by 4 bases and J by 1 base, and 10 bases separated the two germline ends. This CDR3 is 14 amino acids long. CDR3 sequence: CASSLPNRNTEAFF. The CDR3 DNA reads TGTGCCAGCTCACTGCCGAACAGGAACACTGAAGCTTTCTTT.

V gene TRBV24-1 combines with J gene TRBJ2-1; 8 bases fit TRBD2. Germline CDR1 is KGHDR and CDR2 is SFDVKD. The CDR3 is made up of 16 amino acids. The junction had 11 bases not matched to a gene; V was cut back by 2 bases and J by 9 bases. Here the CDR3 DNA reads TGTGCCACCAGTGATTCCTTCTCGCGGGGGGTTTTTGAGCAGTTCTTC. As protein: CATSDSFSRGVFEQFF.

This clone was seen ten or more times. The CDR3 region has the DNA TGTGCCAGCAGCCGGGAGAGGGACTACGAGCAGTACTTC. It translates to CASSRERDYEQYF. The rearrangement joins TRBV27 to TRBJ2-7; TRBD2 might be the D (6 bases). Germline-derived CDR1 and CDR2 are MNHEY and SMNVEV (reference sequence). The CDR3 has 13 amino acids. V lost 6 bases and J 3 bases, leaving 12 bases between the germline ends.

The chain couples TRBV27 to TRBJ2-7; D might be TRBD1 (5 bases). CDR1 MNHEY and CDR2 SMNVEV come from the germline V gene (reference sequence). The CDR3 covers 12 residues. V was clipped by 4 bases and J by 6 bases, with 10 bases between them. The CDR3 loop reads CASSSRVAEQYF. CDR3 in DNA: TGTGCCAGCAGTTCCAGGGTGGCCGAGCAGTACTTC.